This TCR beta chain stems from a study of cytotoxic CD8 clonotypes in ibrutinib-treated CLL. V shed 2 bases and J 2 bases; nucleotides not matched to a gene: 4. CDR3 size: 16 residues. Germline CDR1 is LGHNA and CDR2 is YNFKEQ. Generated by immunoSEQ multiplex PCR, the TCRdb table keeps only in-frame clones and is missing some. The data contain about 97,000 clones, 70% to 80% of them singletons. Regarding this clone: Its antigen is as yet unknown.

Study-level points and caveats: Clonality at baseline surpassed age-matched healthy donors and tracked circulating CD8+ T-cell counts.

The genes are TRBV4-2 and TRBJ2-5, with 11 bases that match TRBD2. The receptor's source is a human donor with chronic lymphocytic leukemia. Sample: PBMCs, taken after 24 months of ibrutinib treatment. The CDR3 here is CASSQLIAGGQETQYF. CDR3 in DNA: TGTGCCAGCAGCCAATTGATAGCGGGGGGGCAAGAGACCCAGTACTTC.